The rows below give T cell receptor beta chains drawn from one sample of a study of human T cells and chemical hapten exposure. Using its own MiXCR run on the 5' RACE reads, TCRdb lists one record per CDR3 protein. The sample lists about 120,000 distinct CDR3 sequences, roughly a fifth occurring once. Source of these receptors: a human donor in good health. Both conserved end residues are part of each CDR3. A D gene is named only where the DNA matches it firmly. Size values are once, few and many counts, or a class for expanded clones, and some rows have none.

J,size,D,V,DNA,CDR3
TRBJ2-1,few,-,TRBV10-3,TGTGCCACCGGGGTCCCTATAAATGAGCAGTTCTTC,CATGVPINEQFF
TRBJ2-3,few,TRBD2,TRBV28,TGTGCCAGCAATCTCAATCTCCGGGGGGGGCAGTTCACAGATACGCAGTATTTT,CASNLNLRGGQFTDTQYF
TRBJ2-3,-,TRBD2,TRBV7-8,TGTGCCAGCAGCTTTTTCGGGGGGTGGGGAGATACGCAGTATTTT,CASSFFGGWGDTQYF
TRBJ2-5,-,-,TRBV10-3,TGTGCCATCAGTGACTCGACTCAAGAGACCCAGTACTTC,CAISDSTQETQYF
TRBJ2-7,few,-,TRBV5-4,TGTGCCAGCAGCTTTCAGGGGTACGACGAGCAGTACTTC,CASSFQGYDEQYF
TRBJ1-1,-,-,TRBV10-3,TGTGCCATTTCAGCGAACACTGAAGCTTTCTTT,CAISANTEAFF
TRBJ1-1,few,TRBD1,TRBV6-1,TGTGCCAGCATCCCACTATCCGGGACAGGGGGCGGGCCTGAAGCTTTCTTT,CASIPLSGTGGGPEAFF
TRBJ2-3,few,-,TRBV12-3/TRBV12-4,TGTGCCAGCAGTTTAATGGCTCCCACAGATACGCAGTATTTT,CASSLMAPTDTQYF
TRBJ1-2,few,TRBD1,TRBV7-2,TGTGCCAGCAGCTTACTGGGACAGGGGGCGGGCGGCTACACCTTC,CASSLLGQGAGGYTF
TRBJ2-3,-,-,TRBV20-1,TGCAGTGCTAGCGTTGGGGGGTTCACAGATACGCAGTATTTT,CSASVGGFTDTQYF
TRBJ2-5,many,TRBD1,TRBV28,TGTGCCAGCAGACAGGGGATTCACAGGACCCAGTACTTC,CASRQGIHRTQYF
TRBJ1-2,-,-,TRBV29-1,TGCAGCGTTGACGAACTGGGTGGCTACACCTTC,CSVDELGGYTF
TRBJ2-1,-,TRBD2,TRBV29-1,TGCAGCGTTTTGGCTAGCGGGAGGAACTACAATGAGCAGTTCTTC,CSVLASGRNYNEQFF
TRBJ2-1,-,-,TRBV5-1,TGCGCCAGCAGCTTGGGCGTCCAAGAATCCTCGCGGTTCTTC,CASSLGVQESSRFF
TRBJ2-2,few,TRBD2,TRBV2,TGTGCCAGCAGTTACCTAGCGGCGAACACCGGGGAGCTGTTTTTT,CASSYLAANTGELFF
TRBJ2-7,once,TRBD2,TRBV27,TGTGCCAGCAATCTCGGGGGGAAGCGGGAGAAGGAGCAGTACTTC,CASNLGGKREKEQYF
TRBJ1-4,few,-,TRBV7-6,TGTGCCAGCAGCCCCTGGAGGGCTAGTAATGAAAAACTGTTTTTT,CASSPWRASNEKLFF
TRBJ1-5,few,-,TRBV29-1,TGCAGCGTTGTGGCATCCGATAGCAATCAGCCCCAGCATTTT,CSVVASDSNQPQHF
TRBJ2-3,-,-,TRBV28,TGTGCCAGCAGTTTTCGGCGCGTTAGCACAGATACGCAGTATTTT,CASSFRRVSTDTQYF
TRBJ2-1,-,-,TRBV5-1,TGCGCCAGCAGCCCCGGCCCGAAGGATGGTGAGCAGTTCTTC,CASSPGPKDGEQFF
TRBJ2-1,few,-,TRBV6-5,TGTGCCAGCAGTCCTGTTCAGGGGAGGTCCTACAATGAGCAGTTCTTC,CASSPVQGRSYNEQFF
TRBJ1-1,-,-,TRBV28,TGTGCCAGCAGCCGGGACGCCCCCGAAGCTTTCTTT,CASSRDAPEAFF
TRBJ2-1,once,TRBD1,TRBV6-5,TGTGCCAGCAGATCCTCCGGGACAGGGTCACACAATGAGCAGTTCTTC,CASRSSGTGSHNEQFF
TRBJ1-6,-,-,TRBV20-1,TGCAGTGCTTCACCCCTCCACTTT,CSASPLHF
TRBJ2-4,-,-,TRBV4-1,TGCGCCAGCAGCCAAGCGAACTGGGAGGAAAACATTCAGTACTTC,CASSQANWEENIQYF
TRBJ2-2,-,-,TRBV29-1,TGCAGCGTTGAAACCCACAGACAGGCGCGGGGCGGGGAGCTGTTTTTT,CSVETHRQARGGELFF
TRBJ2-7,few,TRBD2,TRBV27,TGTGCCAGCAGTAGATGGCTAGCGGGAGGGCAAAGCGGCTCCTACGAGCAGTACTTC,CASSRWLAGGQSGSYEQYF
TRBJ2-3,-,TRBD2,TRBV28,TGTGCCAGCAGTCTCCCTTCTAGCGGGAGAAAGACAGATACGCAGTATTTT,CASSLPSSGRKTDTQYF
TRBJ2-7,few,-,TRBV5-1,TGCGCCAGCAGCTTGGCGGGGAACGAGCAGTACTTC,CASSLAGNEQYF
TRBJ2-7,few,-,TRBV27,TGTGCCAGCAGTTTAGGGTTGGGGAGGCCCCCCTACGAGCAGTACTTC,CASSLGLGRPPYEQYF
TRBJ2-3,-,-,TRBV6-5,TGTGCCAGCAGTTACAGTGGGTCCAGCACAGATACGCAGTATTTT,CASSYSGSSTDTQYF
TRBJ2-7,few,-,TRBV4-2,TGTGCCAGCAGCCAAGAAGTGGGCAGACTCTACGAGCAGTACTTC,CASSQEVGRLYEQYF
TRBJ2-7,few,TRBD2,TRBV20-1,TGCAGTGCTAGCTTACTAGCGGGAGGGCCTAGCGACGAGCAGTACTTC,CSASLLAGGPSDEQYF
TRBJ2-7,-,TRBD2,TRBV28,TGTGCCAGCAGTTCACTAGCGGGACGTGACGAGCAGTACTTC,CASSSLAGRDEQYF
TRBJ2-5,few,-,TRBV28,TGTGCCAGCAGCCAGGTTTCTGAGACCCAGTACTTC,CASSQVSETQYF
TRBJ2-3,-,-,TRBV5-4,TGTGCCAGCAGCTCCCCCTTTGGTTCTAGCGTTGATACGCAGTATTTT,CASSSPFGSSVDTQYF
TRBJ2-1,few,TRBD1,TRBV28,TGTGCCAGCAGTTCGGACAGGGGGCAGTTCTTC,CASSSDRGQFF
TRBJ2-3,-,TRBD2,TRBV25-1,TGTGCCAGCAGTGAATTTGGGAGGGCAGATACGCAGTATTTT,CASSEFGRADTQYF
TRBJ2-5,-,-,TRBV11-2,TGTGCCAGCAGCCCTCTTCTGGGCCAAGAGACCCAGTACTTC,CASSPLLGQETQYF
TRBJ1-1,-,TRBD1,TRBV7-9,TGTGCCAGCAGCTATGACAGGGTAGGGGTCACTGAAGCTTTCTTT,CASSYDRVGVTEAFF
TRBJ2-1,few,TRBD2,TRBV4-1,TGCGCCAGCAGCCAAGGAGAGGGCGGGAGAGTCCCCTACAATGAGCAGTTCTTC,CASSQGEGGRVPYNEQFF
TRBJ2-1,-,TRBD2,TRBV28,TGTGCCAGCAGCTCTTTGGCGGGAGGGCCTTTTCTGTTCTTC,CASSSLAGGPFLFF
TRBJ2-3,-,-,TRBV12-3/TRBV12-4,TGTGCCAGCAGTTTAGGAAGGGGTACAGATACGCAGTATTTT,CASSLGRGTDTQYF
TRBJ2-1,few,TRBD2,TRBV27,TGTGCCAGCCGAACCGGGACTAAAGCCTACAATGAGCAGTTCTTC,CASRTGTKAYNEQFF
TRBJ2-2,-,-,TRBV18,TGTGCCAGCTCACCACGTGAGACCGGGGAGCTGTTTTTT,CASSPRETGELFF
TRBJ2-1,-,TRBD2,TRBV28,TGTGCCAGCAGTTTTAGTTTTGGGACTAGCGGGAGAAGGTGGCAGTTCTTC,CASSFSFGTSGRRWQFF
TRBJ2-7,few,-,TRBV27,TGTGCCAGCAGTTCCGCGAGACGTTCCTACGAGCAGTACTTC,CASSSARRSYEQYF
TRBJ2-5,-,TRBD2,TRBV5-4,TGTGCCAGCAGCTTCGGGGGGGCAGGTGAGACCCAGTACTTC,CASSFGGAGETQYF